This TCR beta chain came from a study of OX40 agonist ivuxolimab in advanced cancers. Deletions cut 0 bases from V and 3 bases from J, with 17 bases between. This CDR3 is built from 17 residues. CDR1 is MNHNS, CDR2 SASEGT, per germline. Generated by immunoSEQ multiplex PCR, the TCRdb table keeps only in-frame clones and is missing some. Of approximately 74,000 clones listed, over 60% were seen once; the top ten hold 2% to 2.5%. The source material was CD4+ or CD8+ T cells sorted from blood, sampled in a trial of the OX40 agonist ivuxolimab. This sequence was found in an adult with an advanced solid tumor such as melanoma, head and neck, liver or kidney cancer. The chain links TRBV6-1 to TRBJ1-2; the D gene is possibly TRBD1 (6 bases). This chain's CDR3 is CASSEATGHPLHYGYTF. In nucleotides, the CDR3 is TGTGCCAGCAGTGAAGCTACGGGACATCCACTCCACTATGGCTACACCTTC.